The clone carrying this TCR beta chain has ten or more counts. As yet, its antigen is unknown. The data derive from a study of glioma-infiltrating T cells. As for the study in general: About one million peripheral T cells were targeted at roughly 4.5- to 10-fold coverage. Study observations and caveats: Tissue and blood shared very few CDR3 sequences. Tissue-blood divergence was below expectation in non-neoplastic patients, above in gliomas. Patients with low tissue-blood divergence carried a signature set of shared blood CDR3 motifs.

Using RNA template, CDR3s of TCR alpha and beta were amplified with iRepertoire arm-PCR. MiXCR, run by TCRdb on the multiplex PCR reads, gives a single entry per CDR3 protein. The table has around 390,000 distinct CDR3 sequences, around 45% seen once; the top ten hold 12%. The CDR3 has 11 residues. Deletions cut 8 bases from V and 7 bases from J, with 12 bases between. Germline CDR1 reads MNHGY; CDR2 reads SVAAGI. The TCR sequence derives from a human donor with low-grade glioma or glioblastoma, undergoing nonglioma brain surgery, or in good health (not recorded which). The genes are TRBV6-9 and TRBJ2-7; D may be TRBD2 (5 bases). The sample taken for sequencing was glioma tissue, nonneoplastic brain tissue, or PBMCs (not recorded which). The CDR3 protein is CASHTPGEQYF. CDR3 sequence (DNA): TGTGCCAGCCACACGCCGGGGGAGCAGTACTTC.